Following are 21 T cell receptor beta chains from one sample sequenced in a study of blood T cells in healthy people across ages (dated by TCRdb to about 2015). The receptor library was made with 5' RACE. The run used an Illumina HiSeq 2500. A second PCR of about 6 to 11 cycles was run with a J-beta primer mix and a sample-barcoded 5' primer. The public reads were reprocessed in TCRdb via fastp at Q25 and MiXCR, keeping in-frame beta chains. Each entry is one CDR3 protein sequence, shown with its most common DNA and genes. In this sample the table shows approximately 770,000 distinct CDR3 sequences, nearly 60% of which occur a single time. The biggest ten clones account for approximately 20% of the sample. Material: blood. These receptors all stem from a man aged 30 to 45 in good health.

About this clonotype: Mismatch with germline at one junction end may stem from a read error. J is TRBJ2-3 and V is TRBV27; D is ambiguous. There are 14 residues in the CDR3. In germline, CDR1 is MNHEY, CDR2 SMNVEV (reference sequence). The DNA for the CDR3 is TGTGCCAGCAGTTTATACGGAAGCACAGATACGCGGTATTTT. Translation gives CASSLYGSTDTRYF.

V and J are TRBV20-1 and TRBJ2-1; D not resolved. Trimming took 6 bases from V and 0 from J, leaving 15 bases between them. Germline V gives CDR1 DFQATT, CDR2 SNEGSKA (reference sequence). This CDR3 spans 15 amino acids. This CDR3 reads CSASSPGSSYNEQFF. The CDR3 nucleotides read TGCAGTGCGAGTTCCCCGGGTAGCTCCTACAATGAGCAGTTCTTC.

The sample holds one count of this clonotype. The gene calls are TRBV2 and TRBJ2-1, with D perhaps matching TRBD1 (6 bases). The V end lost 10 bases, the J end lost 7 bases, and 20 bases lay between the germline ends. From germline, CDR1 is SNHLY and CDR2 FYNNEI. CDR3 length equals 14 residues. CDR3: CATRTGLGNNEQFF. As DNA, the CDR3 is TGTGCCACCAGAACAGGGTTAGGTAATAATGAGCAGTTCTTC. Using reference TRBV2 and TRBJ2-1 for the parts outside the CDR3, the full variable domain is EPEVTQTPSHQVTQMGQEVILRCVPISNHLYFYWYRQILGQKVEFLVSFYNNEISEKSEIFDDQFSVERPDGSNFTLKIRSTKLEDSAMYFCATRTGLGNNEQFFGPGTRLTVL.

Many counts were recorded for this clonotype. This sequence joins TRBV7-2 and TRBJ2-3; D gene unclear. CDR1 SGHTA and CDR2 FQGNSA come from the germline V gene. The germline V and J ends were trimmed by 2 bases and 3 bases, with 9 bases remaining between them. The CDR3 has 14 amino acids. The CDR3 sequence: CASSLKSGTDTQYF. CDR3 nucleotide sequence: TGTGCCAGCAGCTTAAAGTCCGGAACAGATACGCAGTATTTT.

This chain links TRBV15 with TRBJ2-5; 12 bases line up with TRBD2. With V trimmed by 0 bases and J by 4 bases, 3 bases remained unmatched. Germline lookup yields CDR1 LNHNV and CDR2 YYDKDF (reference sequence). The CDR3 is made up of 16 amino acids. The CDR3 DNA sequence: TGTGCCACCAGCAGAGAACTAGCGGGGGGAGGAGAGACCCAGTACTTC. Protein product: CATSRELAGGGETQYF.

V gene TRBV6-6 combines with J gene TRBJ2-7; no firm D call. The germline V gene has CDR1 MNHNY and CDR2 SVGAGI (reference sequence). This CDR3 is 15 amino acids long. V lost 6 bases and J lost 0, with 15 bases in between. CDR3 region: CASSHAPGVSYEQYF. As DNA, the CDR3 is TGTGCCAGCAGCCACGCGCCAGGAGTCTCCTACGAGCAGTACTTC.

This clonotype showed up just a few times. The rearrangement links TRBV12-3 or TRBV12-4 to TRBJ1-1; the match to TRBD1 covers 9 bases. V gave up 5 bases and J gave up 2 bases; unmatched junction bases: 9. The CDR3 has 16 amino acids. In nucleotides, the CDR3 is TGTGCCAGCAGTAAGATGGGACAGGGTACTAACACTGAAGCTTTCTTT. Its protein product is CASSKMGQGTNTEAFF.

This clonotype appeared many times. The CDR3 here is CASSRPDGGETQYF. CDR3 DNA sequence: TGTGCCAGCAGCAGACCCGACGGAGGAGAGACCCAGTACTTC. The rearrangement uses TRBV11-1 and TRBJ2-5; possible D gene TRBD2, 5 bases. Germline-derived CDR1 and CDR2 are SGHAT and FQDESV (reference sequence). Deletions cut 5 bases from V and 4 bases from J, with 14 bases between. The CDR3 totals 14 residues. Variable domain in full (rest from reference TRBV11-1 and TRBJ2-5): EAEVAQSPRYKITEKSQAVAFWCDPISGHATLYWYRQILGQGPELLVQFQDESVVDDSQLPKDRFSAERLKGVDSTLKIQPAELGDSAMYLCASSRPDGGETQYFGPGTRLLVL.

The chain carries TRBV7-2 and TRBJ1-2, with TRBD1 identical over 7 bases. Trimming took 5 bases from V and 4 from J; bases not matched to a gene: 7. Per the germline V gene, CDR1 is SGHTA and CDR2 is FQGNSA. This CDR3 spans 14 amino acids. The CDR3 nucleotides read TGTGCCAGCAGCACCTTACAGGGGACCTATGGCTACACCTTC. Translated, it gives CASSTLQGTYGYTF.

This rearrangement joins TRBV20-1 to TRBJ1-2, with D unresolved. The ends were cut back, 0 bases at V and 6 bases at J, with 17 bases in the middle. Germline V gene data show CDR1 as DFQATT and CDR2 as SNEGSKA (reference sequence). The CDR3 length is 15 residues. CDR3 amino acids: CSARDRTRVTHGYTF. CDR3 bases: TGCAGTGCTAGAGATCGTACACGCGTTACCCATGGCTACACCTTC.

V usage is TRBV19 and J usage is TRBJ2-5; D gene uncertain. This CDR3 has 14 amino acids. Trimming removed 4 bases from V and 4 bases from J, with 13 bases in between. The germline V gene has CDR1 LNHDA and CDR2 SQIVND (reference sequence). The CDR3: CASSTIDWSETQYF. The CDR3 DNA sequence: TGTGCCAGTAGTACGATAGACTGGTCAGAGACCCAGTACTTC.

The chain carries TRBV29-1 and TRBJ2-3; D is perhaps TRBD2 (5 bases). V was pared by 6 bases and J by 4 bases, with 11 bases between. The CDR3 extends over 12 amino acids. Germline assignment: CDR1 SQVTM and CDR2 ANQGSEA. The CDR3 loop is CSVRPSSDTQYF. CDR3 coding DNA: TGCAGCGTCCGTCCTAGCTCAGATACGCAGTATTTT.

The CDR3 loop reads CASSGPIGDEQFF. The CDR3, as DNA: TGTGCCAGCAGTGGCCCAATCGGCGATGAGCAGTTCTTC. V is TRBV2 and J is TRBJ2-1; the D is unclear. V lost 4 bases, J lost 8 bases, and 12 bases lay in between. Germline CDR1 and CDR2: SNHLY and FYNNEI. The CDR3 has 13 residues. The variable domain in full, completed from reference TRBV2 and TRBJ2-1, reads EPEVTQTPSHQVTQMGQEVILRCVPISNHLYFYWYRQILGQKVEFLVSFYNNEISEKSEIFDDQFSVERPDGSNFTLKIRSTKLEDSAMYFCASSGPIGDEQFFGPGTRLTVL.

The gene calls are TRBV29-1 and TRBJ2-5; TRBD2 matches 7 bases. The CDR3 contains 14 residues. V lost 5 bases and J lost 1; bases outside the gene matches: 7. Per the germline V gene, CDR1 is SQVTM and CDR2 is ANQGSEA. CDR3 residues: CSVNSGYSQETQYF. The CDR3 nucleotides read TGCAGCGTTAATAGCGGGTATTCCCAAGAGACCCAGTACTTC. The whole variable domain, remainder taken from reference TRBV29-1 and TRBJ2-5, is SAVISQKPSRDICQRGTSLTIQCQVDSQVTMMFWYRQQPGQSLTLIATANQGSEATYESGFVIDKFPISRPNLTFSTLTVSNMSPEDSSIYLCSVNSGYSQETQYFGPGTRLLVL.

The rearrangement uses TRBV4-2 and TRBJ2-3; the match to TRBD2 covers 9 bases. Germline loops: CDR1 LGHNA, CDR2 YNFKEQ. CDR3 length: 16 amino acids. V dropped 3 bases and J dropped 4; count of bases not matched to a gene: 8. DNA for the CDR3: TGTGCCAGCAGCCACCCCTTAGCGGGAGTAGCAGATACGCAGTATTTT. Protein product: CASSHPLAGVADTQYF.

This clonotype showed up just a few times. The V and J genes are TRBV12-3 or TRBV12-4 and TRBJ2-4, with D uncertain. TRBJ2-7 explains the end of the DNA better; the J call may be wrong. CDR3 length: 11 residues. CDR3 DNA sequence: TGTGCCAGCAGTCGCCAATACGAGCAGTACTTC. Residues: CASSRQYEQYF.

The CDR3 nucleotides read TGTGCCAGCAGCCATTCAGGGTTAGACTATGGCTACACCTTC. Its translation is CASSHSGLDYGYTF. The J gene is TRBJ1-2, the V gene TRBV12-3 or TRBV12-4; TRBD1 is a possible D gene (5 bases). With 6 bases removed from V and 3 bases from J, the gap between germline ends came to 14 bases. CDR3 length: 14 amino acids.

The chain carries TRBV4-2 and TRBJ2-4, with D unresolved. Trimming stripped 0 bases from V and 6 bases from J, with 6 bases between. This CDR3 is 13 amino acids long. Germline loops: CDR1 LGHNA, CDR2 YNFKEQ. The CDR3 nucleotides read TGTGCCAGCAGCCAAGATCCCGTAAACATTCAGTACTTC. This translates into CASSQDPVNIQYF.

The V and J genes are TRBV20-1 and TRBJ1-1; D unclear. Trimming left V 2 bases short and J 2 bases short, with 9 bases between. Germline V gene lookup returns CDR1 DFQATT and CDR2 SNEGSKA (reference sequence). The CDR3 has 13 amino acids. The CDR3 spells CSARIDPNTEAFF. CDR3 sequence (DNA): TGCAGTGCTAGAATCGATCCTAACACTGAAGCTTTCTTT.

The chain employs TRBV5-1 and TRBJ2-1; D is unclear. Germline V gives CDR1 SGHRS, CDR2 YFSETQ. The ends were cut back, 5 bases at V and 9 bases at J, with 9 bases in the middle. This CDR3 is 11 amino acids long. The CDR3: CASRQASEQFF. CDR3 bases: TGCGCCAGCAGGCAAGCCAGTGAGCAGTTCTTC.

The V gene is TRBV9, the J gene TRBJ2-1; TRBD2 is a possible D gene (5 bases). Deletions cut 6 bases from V and 2 bases from J, with 12 bases between. The CDR3 sequence is 14 residues long. Germline loops: CDR1 SGDLS, CDR2 YYNGEE. The CDR3 DNA reads TGTGCCAGCACCTCGGGGTCTACCTACAATGAGCAGTTCTTC. This codes for CASTSGSTYNEQFF. The full variable domain, rest sourced from reference TRBV9 and TRBJ2-1, is DSGVTQTPKHLITATGQRVTLRCSPRSGDLSVYWYQQSLDQGLQFLIQYYNGEERAKGNILERFSAQQFPDLHSELNLSSLELGDSALYFCASTSGSTYNEQFFGPGTRLTVL.